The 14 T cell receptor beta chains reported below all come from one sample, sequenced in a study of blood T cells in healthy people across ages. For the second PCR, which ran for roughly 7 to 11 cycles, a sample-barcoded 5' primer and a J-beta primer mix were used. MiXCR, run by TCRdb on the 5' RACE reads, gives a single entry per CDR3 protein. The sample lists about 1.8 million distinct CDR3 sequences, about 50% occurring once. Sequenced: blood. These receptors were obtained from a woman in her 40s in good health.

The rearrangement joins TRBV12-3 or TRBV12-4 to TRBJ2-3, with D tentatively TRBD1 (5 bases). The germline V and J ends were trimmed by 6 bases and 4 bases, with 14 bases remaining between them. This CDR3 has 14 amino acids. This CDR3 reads CASSEIRVSDTQYF. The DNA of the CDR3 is TGTGCCAGCAGCGAGATCAGGGTTTCAGATACGCAGTATTTT.

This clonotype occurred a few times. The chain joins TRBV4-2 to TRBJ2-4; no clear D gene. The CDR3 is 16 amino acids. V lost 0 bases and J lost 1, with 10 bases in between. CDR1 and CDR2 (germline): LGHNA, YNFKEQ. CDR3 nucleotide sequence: TGTGCCAGCAGCCAAGAAATAGCACTGGCCAAAAACATTCAGTACTTC. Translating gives CASSQEIALAKNIQYF.

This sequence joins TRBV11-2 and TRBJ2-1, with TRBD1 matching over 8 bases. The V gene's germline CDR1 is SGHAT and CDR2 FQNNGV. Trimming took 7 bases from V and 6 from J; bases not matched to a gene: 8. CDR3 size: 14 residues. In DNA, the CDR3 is TGTGCCAGCATTTTTGGACAGGGTAGCAATGAGCAGTTCTTC. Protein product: CASIFGQGSNEQFF. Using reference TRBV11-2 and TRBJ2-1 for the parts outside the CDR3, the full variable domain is EAGVAQSPRYKIIEKRQSVAFWCNPISGHATLYWYQQILGQGPKLLIQFQNNGVVDDSQLPKDRFSAERLKGVDSTLKIQPAKLEDSAVYLCASIFGQGSNEQFFGPGTRLTVL.

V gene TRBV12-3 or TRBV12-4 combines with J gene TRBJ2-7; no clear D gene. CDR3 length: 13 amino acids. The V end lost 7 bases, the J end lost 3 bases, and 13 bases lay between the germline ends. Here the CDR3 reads CASILSSLYEQYF. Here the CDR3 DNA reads TGTGCCAGCATTTTGAGTTCCCTCTACGAGCAGTACTTC.

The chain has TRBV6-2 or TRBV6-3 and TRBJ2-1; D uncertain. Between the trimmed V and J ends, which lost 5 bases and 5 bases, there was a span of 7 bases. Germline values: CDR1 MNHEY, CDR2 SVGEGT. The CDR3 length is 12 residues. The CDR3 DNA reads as TGTGCCAGCAGTACCAAGAACAATGAGCAGTTCTTC. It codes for CASSTKNNEQFF.

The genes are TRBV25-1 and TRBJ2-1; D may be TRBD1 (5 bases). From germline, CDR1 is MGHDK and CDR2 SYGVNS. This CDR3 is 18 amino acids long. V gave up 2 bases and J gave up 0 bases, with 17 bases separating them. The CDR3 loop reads CASSEVVWGRSSYNEQFF. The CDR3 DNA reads TGTGCCAGCAGTGAAGTTGTATGGGGCCGTAGCTCCTACAATGAGCAGTTCTTC.

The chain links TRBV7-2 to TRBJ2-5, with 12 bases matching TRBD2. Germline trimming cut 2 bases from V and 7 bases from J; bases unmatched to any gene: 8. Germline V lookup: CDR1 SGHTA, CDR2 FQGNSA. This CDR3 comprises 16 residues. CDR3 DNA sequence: TGTGCCAGCAGCTTAAGTACTAGCGGGGGGCGAGGGACCCAGTACTTC. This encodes CASSLSTSGGRGTQYF.

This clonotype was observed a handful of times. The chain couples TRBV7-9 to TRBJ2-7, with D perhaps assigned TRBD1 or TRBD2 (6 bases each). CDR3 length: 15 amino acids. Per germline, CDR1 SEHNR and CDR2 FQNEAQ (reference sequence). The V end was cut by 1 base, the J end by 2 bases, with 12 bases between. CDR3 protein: CASSLGGAFPYEQYF. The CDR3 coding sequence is TGTGCCAGCAGCTTAGGGGGGGCCTTTCCCTACGAGCAGTACTTC.

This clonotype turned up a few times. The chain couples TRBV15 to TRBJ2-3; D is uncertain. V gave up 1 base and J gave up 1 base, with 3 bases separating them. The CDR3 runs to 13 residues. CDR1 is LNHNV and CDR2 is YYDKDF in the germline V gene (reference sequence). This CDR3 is CATSRAGTDTQYF. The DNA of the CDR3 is TGTGCCACCAGCAGAGCGGGCACAGATACGCAGTATTTT.

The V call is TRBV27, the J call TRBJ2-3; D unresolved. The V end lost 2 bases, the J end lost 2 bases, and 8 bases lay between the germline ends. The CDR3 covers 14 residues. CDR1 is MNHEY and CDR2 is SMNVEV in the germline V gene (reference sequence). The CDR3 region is CASSLVRLTDTQYF. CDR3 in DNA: TGTGCCAGCAGTTTAGTCCGGCTCACAGATACGCAGTATTTT.

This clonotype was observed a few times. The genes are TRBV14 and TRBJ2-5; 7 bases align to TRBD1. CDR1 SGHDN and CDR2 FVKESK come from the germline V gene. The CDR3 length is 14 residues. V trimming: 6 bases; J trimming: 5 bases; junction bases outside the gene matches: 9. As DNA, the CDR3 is TGTGCCAGCAGTAGCGACAGGGTAATGGAGACCCAGTACTTC. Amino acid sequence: CASSSDRVMETQYF.

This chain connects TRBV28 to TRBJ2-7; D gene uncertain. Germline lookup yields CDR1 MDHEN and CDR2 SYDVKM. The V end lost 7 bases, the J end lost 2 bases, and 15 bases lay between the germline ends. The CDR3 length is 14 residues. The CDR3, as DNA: TGTGCCAGCACTCTTGGTGGTGTCACCTACGAGCAGTACTTC. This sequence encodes CASTLGGVTYEQYF.

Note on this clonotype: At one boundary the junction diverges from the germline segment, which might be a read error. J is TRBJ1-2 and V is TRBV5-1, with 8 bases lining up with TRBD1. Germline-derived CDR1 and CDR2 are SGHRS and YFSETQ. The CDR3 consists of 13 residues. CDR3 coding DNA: TGCGCCAGCAGCCCCGGACAGGGATATGGCTGCACCTTC. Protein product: CASSPGQGYGCTF.

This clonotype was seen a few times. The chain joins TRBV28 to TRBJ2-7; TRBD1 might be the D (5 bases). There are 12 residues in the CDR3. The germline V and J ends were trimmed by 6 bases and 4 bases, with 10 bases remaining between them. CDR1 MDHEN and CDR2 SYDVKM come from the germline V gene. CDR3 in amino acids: CASRKPGYEQYF. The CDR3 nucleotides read TGTGCCAGCAGAAAGCCAGGGTACGAGCAGTACTTC.